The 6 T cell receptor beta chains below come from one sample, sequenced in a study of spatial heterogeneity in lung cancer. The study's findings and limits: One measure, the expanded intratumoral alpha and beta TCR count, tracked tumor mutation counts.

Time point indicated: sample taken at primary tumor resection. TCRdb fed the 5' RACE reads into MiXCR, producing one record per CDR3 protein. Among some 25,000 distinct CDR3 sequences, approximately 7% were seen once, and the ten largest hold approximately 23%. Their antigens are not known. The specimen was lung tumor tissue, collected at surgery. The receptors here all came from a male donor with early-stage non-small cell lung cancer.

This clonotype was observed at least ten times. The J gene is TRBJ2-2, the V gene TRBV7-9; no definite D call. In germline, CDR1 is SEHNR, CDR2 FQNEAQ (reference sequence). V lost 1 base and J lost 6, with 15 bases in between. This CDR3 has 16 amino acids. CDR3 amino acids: CASSLVVAVEAGELFF. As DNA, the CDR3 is TGTGCCAGCAGCTTAGTAGTGGCAGTGGAAGCCGGGGAGCTGTTTTTT. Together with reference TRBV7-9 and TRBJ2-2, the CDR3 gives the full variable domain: DTGVSQNPRHKITKRGQNVTFRCDPISEHNRLYWYRQTLGQGPEFLTYFQNEAQLEKSRLLSDRFSAERPKGSFSTLEIQRTEQGDSAMYLCASSLVVAVEAGELFFGEGSRLTVL.

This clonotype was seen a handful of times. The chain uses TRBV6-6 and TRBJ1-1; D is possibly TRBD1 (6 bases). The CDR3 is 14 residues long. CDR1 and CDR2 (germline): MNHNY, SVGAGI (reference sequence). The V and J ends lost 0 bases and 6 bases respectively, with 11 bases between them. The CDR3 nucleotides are TGTGCCAGCAGTTACTCAGGGGGGCTAGCTGAAGCTTTCTTT. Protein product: CASSYSGGLAEAFF.

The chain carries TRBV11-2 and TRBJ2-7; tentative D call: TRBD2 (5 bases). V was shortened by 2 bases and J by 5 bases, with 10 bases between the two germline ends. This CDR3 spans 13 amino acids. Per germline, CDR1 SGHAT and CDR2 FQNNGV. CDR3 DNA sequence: TGTGCCAGCAGCTTATTTCGAGGGAACGAGCAGTACTTC. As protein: CASSLFRGNEQYF.

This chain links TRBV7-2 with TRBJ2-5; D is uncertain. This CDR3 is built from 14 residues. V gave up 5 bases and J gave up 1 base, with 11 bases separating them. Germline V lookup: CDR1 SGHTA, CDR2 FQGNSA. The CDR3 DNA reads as TGTGCCAGCAGCGCGGACGGACCCCAAGAGACCCAGTACTTC. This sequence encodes CASSADGPQETQYF.

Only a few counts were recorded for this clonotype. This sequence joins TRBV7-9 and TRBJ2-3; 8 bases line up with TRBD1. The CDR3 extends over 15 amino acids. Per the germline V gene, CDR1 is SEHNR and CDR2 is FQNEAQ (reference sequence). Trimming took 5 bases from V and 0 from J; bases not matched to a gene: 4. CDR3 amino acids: CASSRQGSSTDTQYF. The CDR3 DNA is TGTGCCAGCAGCCGACAGGGGTCTAGCACAGATACGCAGTATTTT.

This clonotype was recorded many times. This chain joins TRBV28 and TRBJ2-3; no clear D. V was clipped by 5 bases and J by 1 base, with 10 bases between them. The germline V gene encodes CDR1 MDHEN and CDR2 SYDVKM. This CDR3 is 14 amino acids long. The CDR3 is CASSRRTRTDTQYF. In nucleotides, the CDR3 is TGTGCCAGCAGTCGCCGTACCCGCACAGATACGCAGTATTTT.